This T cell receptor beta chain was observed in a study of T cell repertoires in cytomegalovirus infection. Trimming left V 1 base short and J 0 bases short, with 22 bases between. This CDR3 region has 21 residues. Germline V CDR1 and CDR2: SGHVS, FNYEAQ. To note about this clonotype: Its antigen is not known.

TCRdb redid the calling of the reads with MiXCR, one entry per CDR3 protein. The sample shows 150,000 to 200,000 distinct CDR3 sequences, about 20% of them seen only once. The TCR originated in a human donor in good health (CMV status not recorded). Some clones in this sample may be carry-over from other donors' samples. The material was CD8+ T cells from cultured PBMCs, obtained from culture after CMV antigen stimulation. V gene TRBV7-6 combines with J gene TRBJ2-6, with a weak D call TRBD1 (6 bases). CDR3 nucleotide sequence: TGTGCCAGCAGCTTAGGTTGGCAGGTAGGACAGCGACTCTCTGGGGCCAACGTCCTGACTTTC. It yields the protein CASSLGWQVGQRLSGANVLTF. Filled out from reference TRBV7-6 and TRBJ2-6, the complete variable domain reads GAGVSQSPRYKVTKRGQDVALRCDPISGHVSLYWYRQALGQGPEFLTYFNYEAQQDKSGLPNDRFSAERPEGSISTLTIQRTEQRDSAMYRCASSLGWQVGQRLSGANVLTFGAGSRLTVL.